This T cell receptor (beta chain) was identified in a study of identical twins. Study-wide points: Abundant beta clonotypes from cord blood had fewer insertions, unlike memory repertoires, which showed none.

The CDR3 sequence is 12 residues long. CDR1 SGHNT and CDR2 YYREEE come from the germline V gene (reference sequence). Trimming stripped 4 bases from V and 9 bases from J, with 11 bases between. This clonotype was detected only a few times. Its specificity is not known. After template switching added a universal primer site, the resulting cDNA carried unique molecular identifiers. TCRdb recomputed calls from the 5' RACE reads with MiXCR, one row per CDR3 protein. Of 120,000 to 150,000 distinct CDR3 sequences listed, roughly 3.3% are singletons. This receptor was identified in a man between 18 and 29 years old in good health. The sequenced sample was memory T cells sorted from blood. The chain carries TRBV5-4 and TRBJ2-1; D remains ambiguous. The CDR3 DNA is TGTGCCAGCAGCCAGGCGAAAGGTGAGCAGTTCTTC. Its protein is CASSQAKGEQFF.